A selection of T cell receptor beta chains follows, all from one sample in a study of shared clonotypes between healthy human individuals. TCRdb's copy holds only in-frame clones and misses some; the assay was immunoSEQ multiplex PCR. The data contain more than 1.2 million clones, around 98.5% of them seen just once; the ten biggest clones take up around 0.33%. Sequences were obtained from naive CD4+ T cells sorted from blood. These receptors were taken from a man under 40 in good health. CDR3s include the opening cysteine and the closing phenylalanine or tryptophan. Fields, in order: clone size, D gene, V gene, J gene, CDR3 DNA, CDR3 protein. D genes are given only for firm matches. Rows give clone size only sometimes, using once, few, many, or a class for an expanded clone.

abundance: .; d_gene: .; v_gene: TRBV6-5; j_gene: TRBJ2-2; CDR3nt: TGTGCCAGCTCGCGAATTACCGGGGAGCTGTTTTTT; CDR3aa: CASSRITGELFF
abundance: .; d_gene: .; v_gene: TRBV10-2; j_gene: TRBJ1-1; CDR3nt: TGCGCCAGCAGTGAGCAAAGTGGGGCGGCAGCTTTCTTT; CDR3aa: CASSEQSGAAAFF
abundance: .; d_gene: TRBD1; v_gene: TRBV7-2; j_gene: TRBJ2-1; CDR3nt: TGTGCCAGCAGCCCCCGGGACAGATGGAACAATGAGCAGTTCTTC; CDR3aa: CASSPRDRWNNEQFF
abundance: .; d_gene: .; v_gene: TRBV28; j_gene: TRBJ2-7; CDR3nt: TGTGCCAGCAGCCCCGGGACCGATAGCTCCTACGAGCAGTACTTC; CDR3aa: CASSPGTDSSYEQYF
abundance: .; d_gene: .; v_gene: TRBV5-1; j_gene: TRBJ1-5; CDR3nt: TGCGCCAGCAGCTTGAATGGGGACCGTTCCCAGCCCCAGCATTTT; CDR3aa: CASSLNGDRSQPQHF
abundance: .; d_gene: TRBD1; v_gene: TRBV19; j_gene: TRBJ1-1; CDR3nt: TGTGCCAGTAGATCCCACAGGGGTAACACTGAAGCTTTCTTT; CDR3aa: CASRSHRGNTEAFF
abundance: .; d_gene: .; v_gene: TRBV6-1; j_gene: TRBJ1-2; CDR3nt: TGTGCCAGCAGTGAATATGGCTACACCTTC; CDR3aa: CASSEYGYTF
abundance: .; d_gene: .; v_gene: TRBV28; j_gene: TRBJ1-5; CDR3nt: TGTGCCAGCAGCTCCAGGGAGTCCCAGCATTTT; CDR3aa: CASSSRESQHF
abundance: .; d_gene: .; v_gene: TRBV18; j_gene: TRBJ1-1; CDR3nt: TGTGCCAGCTCACCAAAAGGCGGGTACACTGAAGCTTTCTTT; CDR3aa: CASSPKGGYTEAFF
abundance: .; d_gene: .; v_gene: TRBV25-1; j_gene: TRBJ2-1; CDR3nt: TGTGCCAGCAGTAGGCAGGGAGGCAATGAGCAGTTCTTC; CDR3aa: CASSRQGGNEQFF
abundance: .; d_gene: .; v_gene: TRBV5-1; j_gene: TRBJ1-3; CDR3nt: TGCGCCAGCAGCTACAGCACCGACTCTGGAAACACCATATATTTT; CDR3aa: CASSYSTDSGNTIYF
abundance: .; d_gene: .; v_gene: TRBV6-1; j_gene: TRBJ1-1; CDR3nt: TGTGCCAGCAGTGATTTGGCGGGGGTAAAAGGAACTTTCTTT; CDR3aa: CASSDLAGVKGTFF
abundance: few; d_gene: .; v_gene: TRBV5-1; j_gene: TRBJ2-7; CDR3nt: TGCGCCAGCAGCTTGGGCATCTACGAGCAGTACTTC; CDR3aa: CASSLGIYEQYF
abundance: .; d_gene: .; v_gene: TRBV5-1; j_gene: TRBJ1-2; CDR3nt: TGCGCCAGCAGCTTGCGGGGGGAGATCTATGGCTACACCTTC; CDR3aa: CASSLRGEIYGYTF
abundance: .; d_gene: TRBD1; v_gene: TRBV7-8; j_gene: TRBJ1-5; CDR3nt: TGTGCCAGCAGCTTAAGGGCAGGGGGCCGTCAGCCCCAGCATTTT; CDR3aa: CASSLRAGGRQPQHF
abundance: .; d_gene: .; v_gene: TRBV2; j_gene: TRBJ1-1; CDR3nt: TGTGCCACCCAGGGAACAGGGTCCCGGATGAACACTGAAGCTTTCTTT; CDR3aa: CATQGTGSRMNTEAFF
abundance: .; d_gene: TRBD1; v_gene: TRBV6-6; j_gene: TRBJ2-2; CDR3nt: TGTGCCAGCAGATCAGGACAGGGAATCACCGGGGAGCTGTTTTTT; CDR3aa: CASRSGQGITGELFF
abundance: .; d_gene: .; v_gene: TRBV6-5; j_gene: TRBJ1-5; CDR3nt: TGTGCCAGCGGGAATCAGCCCCAGCATTTT; CDR3aa: CASGNQPQHF
abundance: .; d_gene: .; v_gene: TRBV11-2; j_gene: TRBJ2-1; CDR3nt: TGTGCCAGCAGCTTAGCCATTAGGTATAGCTCCTACAATGAGCAGTTCTTC; CDR3aa: CASSLAIRYSSYNEQFF
abundance: .; d_gene: .; v_gene: TRBV7-2; j_gene: TRBJ2-7; CDR3nt: TGTGCCAGCAGCTTCGGGCCCGGACTCCACTACGAGCAGTACTTC; CDR3aa: CASSFGPGLHYEQYF
abundance: .; d_gene: .; v_gene: TRBV2; j_gene: TRBJ2-1; CDR3nt: TGTGCCTTGATGAACTCCTACAATGAGCAGTTCTTC; CDR3aa: CALMNSYNEQFF
abundance: .; d_gene: .; v_gene: TRBV4-2; j_gene: TRBJ2-2; CDR3nt: TGTGCCAGCAGCCATACATTGAACACCGGGGAGCTGTTTTTT; CDR3aa: CASSHTLNTGELFF
abundance: .; d_gene: .; v_gene: TRBV2; j_gene: TRBJ2-1; CDR3nt: TGTGCCAGCAGTCCTGGGGGATACTCCTACAATGAGCAGTTCTTC; CDR3aa: CASSPGGYSYNEQFF
abundance: .; d_gene: TRBD2; v_gene: TRBV11-2; j_gene: TRBJ2-7; CDR3nt: TGTGCCAGTAAGGGGCTAGCGGCAATCTACGAGCAGTACTTC; CDR3aa: CASKGLAAIYEQYF
abundance: .; d_gene: .; v_gene: TRBV20-1; j_gene: TRBJ1-2; CDR3nt: TGCAGTGCTGGCAGGGGTGGCTACACCTTC; CDR3aa: CSAGRGGYTF
abundance: .; d_gene: .; v_gene: TRBV14; j_gene: TRBJ2-4; CDR3nt: TGTGCCAGCAGCCAAGAGTGGGGGGATATTCAGTACTTC; CDR3aa: CASSQEWGDIQYF
abundance: .; d_gene: .; v_gene: TRBV2; j_gene: TRBJ2-3; CDR3nt: TGTGCCAGCATCCCGGAGGGGACTTCTGCATATTTT; CDR3aa: CASIPEGTSAYF
abundance: .; d_gene: .; v_gene: TRBV6-1; j_gene: TRBJ1-5; CDR3nt: TGTGCCAGCAGACGGGGGGACAATCAGCCCCAGCATTTT; CDR3aa: CASRRGDNQPQHF
abundance: .; d_gene: TRBD2; v_gene: TRBV7-9; j_gene: TRBJ2-2; CDR3nt: TGTGCCATCCAAGCAACTAGCGGAACCACCGGGGAGCTGTTTTTT; CDR3aa: CAIQATSGTTGELFF
abundance: .; d_gene: TRBD2; v_gene: TRBV20-1; j_gene: TRBJ2-7; CDR3nt: TGCAGTGCCGGGACTAGAAATGTGGAGTACTTC; CDR3aa: CSAGTRNVEYF
abundance: .; d_gene: .; v_gene: TRBV19; j_gene: TRBJ2-2; CDR3nt: TGTGCCAGTAGTAACCCCCCAGGGGTGAACACCGGGGAGCTGTTTTTT; CDR3aa: CASSNPPGVNTGELFF
abundance: .; d_gene: .; v_gene: TRBV30; j_gene: TRBJ2-3; CDR3nt: TGTGCCTGGAACGAGGGAGGCACAGATACGCAGTATTTT; CDR3aa: CAWNEGGTDTQYF
abundance: .; d_gene: .; v_gene: TRBV7-2; j_gene: TRBJ1-1; CDR3nt: TGTGCCAGCAGCGTAAATTGGGGGCAGGACACTGAAGCTTTCTTT; CDR3aa: CASSVNWGQDTEAFF
abundance: .; d_gene: .; v_gene: TRBV2; j_gene: TRBJ2-1; CDR3nt: TGTGCCAGCCCCACTAGTCCGTCCTACAATGAGCAGTTCTTC; CDR3aa: CASPTSPSYNEQFF
abundance: .; d_gene: .; v_gene: TRBV7-9; j_gene: TRBJ2-6; CDR3nt: TGTGCCAGCAAGACAGGTAGCTCTGGGGCCAACGTCCTGACTTTC; CDR3aa: CASKTGSSGANVLTF
abundance: .; d_gene: .; v_gene: TRBV2; j_gene: TRBJ1-5; CDR3nt: TGTGCCAGCTCCCTTAAACAGGGAATCGTACAGCCCCAGCATTTT; CDR3aa: CASSLKQGIVQPQHF
abundance: .; d_gene: .; v_gene: TRBV9; j_gene: TRBJ2-2; CDR3nt: TGTGCCAGCAGCGGGAGCGGAGCCTACACCGGGGAGCTGTTTTTT; CDR3aa: CASSGSGAYTGELFF
abundance: .; d_gene: TRBD2; v_gene: TRBV4-1; j_gene: TRBJ2-1; CDR3nt: TGCGCCAGCAGCCATTCCCTGAAGGTAGCGGGAGTGAATGAGCAGTTCTTC; CDR3aa: CASSHSLKVAGVNEQFF
abundance: .; d_gene: TRBD2; v_gene: TRBV7-2; j_gene: TRBJ2-1; CDR3nt: TGTGCCAGCAGCTTTTTTAGCGGGACCTCCTACAATGAGCAGTTCTTC; CDR3aa: CASSFFSGTSYNEQFF
abundance: .; d_gene: TRBD2; v_gene: TRBV20-1; j_gene: TRBJ2-7; CDR3nt: TGCAGTGCTCGGACTAGCGGGTTCCAGTACTTC; CDR3aa: CSARTSGFQYF
abundance: .; d_gene: TRBD1; v_gene: TRBV5-1; j_gene: TRBJ2-1; CDR3nt: TGCGCCAGCAGCCCTGGGACAGGGGGCACGAATGAGCAGTTCTTC; CDR3aa: CASSPGTGGTNEQFF
abundance: .; d_gene: .; v_gene: TRBV5-1; j_gene: TRBJ1-3; CDR3nt: TGCGCCAGCAGCTTGATGCAGGGGAGTGCTGGAAACACCATATATTTT; CDR3aa: CASSLMQGSAGNTIYF
abundance: once; d_gene: TRBD1; v_gene: TRBV5-5; j_gene: TRBJ1-1; CDR3nt: TGTGCCAGCAGCTGGGGACAGCCGCTGAACACTGAAGCTTTCTTT; CDR3aa: CASSWGQPLNTEAFF
abundance: .; d_gene: .; v_gene: TRBV30; j_gene: TRBJ2-4; CDR3nt: TGTGCCTGGAGTCCCCATTCGTCTTTAGCCAAAAACATTCAGTACTTC; CDR3aa: CAWSPHSSLAKNIQYF
abundance: .; d_gene: TRBD2; v_gene: TRBV9; j_gene: TRBJ2-2; CDR3nt: TGTGCCAGCAGCGCCCGTTCCGGACAGAAACTAGCGGGGAGCACCGGGGAGCTGTTTTTT; CDR3aa: CASSARSGQKLAGSTGELFF